This T cell receptor beta chain was recovered during a study of shared clonotypes between healthy human individuals. Findings of the study overall: A handful of donors held roughly 5% of naive CD4 clonotypes in common.

Sorted-subset replicate PCRs used about 0.2 ug DNA, around 27,000 T cell genomes. The authors' processing: ImmunoSEQ supplied junction-only sequences lacking quality scores, so filtering was different. Assay used: immunoSEQ multiplex PCR; TCRdb lists only in-frame clones, some missing. That table supplies the V and J calls and clone size; D and trimming were determined from the DNA. The sample consists of more than 900,000 clones, approximately 80% of them appearing once. About this clone itself: Antigen: not known.

Germline V lookup: CDR1 LNHDA, CDR2 SQIVND (reference sequence). The junction had 7 bases not matched to a gene; V was cut back by 5 bases and J by 3 bases. This CDR3 contains 16 residues. The sequenced sample consisted of memory CD4+ T cells from PBMCs. Subset: CD45RA-negative fraction. This clonotype originated in a man younger than 35 in good health. Some clones in this sample may be carry-over from other donors' samples. This chain joins TRBV19 and TRBJ2-1, with 10 bases lining up with TRBD2. CDR3 DNA: TGTGCCAGTAGTCCGCGACTAGCGGGCCGCTACAATGAGCAGTTCTTC. This translates into CASSPRLAGRYNEQFF.